Below, 19 T cell receptor beta chains from the same sample are listed, as sequenced in a study of cytomegalovirus exposure and HLA in healthy donors. Here immunoSEQ multiplex PCR was the method, and the copy in TCRdb shows in-frame clones only, minus some. Of 50,000 to 65,000 clones in the sample, 95% are singletons; the top ten hold around 7%. Material: PBMCs. These receptors were collected from a woman under 30 in good health and CMV-seropositive.

This clone was counted once. This chain connects TRBV7-3 to TRBJ2-5; 8 nucleotides align to TRBD2. Germline V CDR1 and CDR2: SGHTA, FQGTGA. The CDR3 extends over 15 amino acids. Trimming cost V 2 bases and J 1 base; bases outside gene matches: 3. Here the CDR3 reads CASSLGAGGQETQYF. In DNA form, the CDR3 reads TGTGCCAGCAGCTTAGGGGCGGGAGGCCAAGAGACCCAGTACTTC. Full variable domain (rest looked up from reference TRBV7-3 and TRBJ2-5): GAGVSQTPSNKVTEKGKYVELRCDPISGHTALYWYRQSLGQGPEFLIYFQGTGAADDSGLPNDRFFAVRPEGSVSTLKIQRTERGDSAVYLCASSLGAGGQETQYFGPGTRLLVL.

The chain carries TRBV5-1 and TRBJ1-1, with a tentative D call TRBD1 (5 bases). Trimming stripped 0 bases from V and 8 bases from J, with 11 bases between. CDR3 length: 13 amino acids. Germline values: CDR1 SGHRS, CDR2 YFSETQ. CDR3: CASSLGPTEEAFF. The CDR3 DNA follows: TGCGCCAGCAGCTTGGGCCCGACAGAAGAAGCTTTCTTT.

CDR3 sequence reads: CSARDPRELFF. The CDR3 region has the DNA TGCAGTGCTAGAGATCCGAGAGAACTGTTTTTT. V is TRBV20-1 and J is TRBJ1-4; D unresolved. The CDR3 sequence is 11 residues long. V lost 0 bases, J lost 12 bases, and 8 bases lay in between. Germline CDR1 reads DFQATT; CDR2 reads SNEGSKA (reference sequence).

The chain links TRBV2 to TRBJ1-1; TRBD1 aligns across 9 bases. Germline V gene data show CDR1 as SNHLY and CDR2 as FYNNEI. The CDR3 covers 13 residues. The ends lost 5 bases at V and 5 bases at J; junction bases unmatched: 3. The DNA for the CDR3 is TGTGCCAGCAGTTCAGGACAGGGGACTGAAGCTTTCTTT. The encoded protein is CASSSGQGTEAFF.

This chain links TRBV4-2 with TRBJ2-6; possibly TRBD1 for D (6 bases). Germline values: CDR1 LGHNA, CDR2 YNFKEQ. The V gene lost 3 bases and the J gene lost 2 bases, with 14 bases spanning the gap. This CDR3 has 17 amino acids. Here the CDR3 reads CASSQLQGSPGANVLTF. CDR3 DNA sequence: TGTGCCAGCAGCCAGTTACAGGGAAGCCCTGGGGCCAACGTCCTGACTTTC.

V is TRBV7-6 and J is TRBJ1-2; maybe TRBD1 (5 bases). Germline-derived CDR1 and CDR2 are SGHVS and FNYEAQ. The CDR3 is made up of 14 amino acids. V was trimmed by 5 bases and J by 0 bases, leaving 10 bases between them. Here the CDR3 reads CASSPDIANYGYTF. The CDR3, as DNA: TGTGCCAGCAGCCCGGACATAGCTAACTATGGCTACACCTTC.

The chain carries TRBV6-5 and TRBJ2-2, with D unclear. Deletions cut 6 bases from V and 1 base from J, with 12 bases between. The CDR3 runs 15 residues. Germline V gene lookup returns CDR1 MNHEY and CDR2 SVGAGI. This CDR3 reads CASSDFNLNTGELFF. The DNA of the CDR3 is TGTGCCAGCAGCGACTTTAATCTGAACACCGGGGAGCTGTTTTTT.

This rearrangement joins TRBV6-1 to TRBJ2-7; 9 bases fit TRBD1. V gave up 10 bases and J gave up 2 bases; unmatched junction bases: 3. Germline lookup yields CDR1 MNHNS and CDR2 SASEGT. The CDR3 length is 12 residues. CDR3 DNA: TGTGCCACACAGGGGGCCACCTACGAGCAGTACTTC. Translating it yields CATQGATYEQYF.

The chain links TRBV6-1 to TRBJ2-5; 8 nucleotides line up with TRBD2. V was pared by 8 bases and J by 4 bases, with 6 bases of the junction left unmatched. Germline values: CDR1 MNHNS, CDR2 SASEGT. The CDR3 has 13 amino acids. CDR3: CASGLLAGETQYF. CDR3 in DNA: TGTGCCAGCGGTCTCCTAGCGGGAGAGACCCAGTACTTC.

The DNA of the CDR3 is TGTGCCAGAAGCTACAGGAGCGAAAAACTGTTTTTT. The encoded protein is CARSYRSEKLFF. This chain joins TRBV5-3 and TRBJ1-4; D possibly corresponds to TRBD1 (5 bases). TRBV5-3 is an ORF for which the function is uncertain. The V end lost 3 bases, the J end lost 8 bases, and 8 bases lay between the germline ends. The CDR3 is 12 residues long.

The genes are TRBV6-1 and TRBJ1-2, with 12 bases aligning to TRBD1. CDR3 size: 15 residues. V shed 6 bases, J shed 6 bases, and the junction held 8 bases outside the gene matches. Germline loops: CDR1 MNHNS, CDR2 SASEGT. CDR3 DNA: TGTGCCAGCAGCCTTACGGGACAGGGGGCCCATGGCTACACCTTC. Translating gives CASSLTGQGAHGYTF.

The J gene is TRBJ1-1, the V gene TRBV28; no clear D. The CDR3 length is 16 residues. Trimming took 4 bases from V and 0 from J, leaving 15 bases between them. Germline CDR1 is MDHEN and CDR2 is SYDVKM. For the CDR3, the DNA is TGTGCCAGCAGTTCGGAGTTCACTACTATGAACACTGAAGCTTTCTTT. It codes for CASSSEFTTMNTEAFF.

V and J are TRBV15 and TRBJ2-4; weak D call: TRBD2 (6 bases). The CDR3 runs 18 residues. V gave up 0 bases and J gave up 0 bases, with 15 bases separating them. The V gene's germline CDR1 is LNHNV and CDR2 YYDKDF (reference sequence). In DNA form, the CDR3 reads TGTGCCACCAGCAGAGATGCCCTAGCGAGGGGAGCCAAAAACATTCAGTACTTC. It yields the protein CATSRDALARGAKNIQYF.

This clone came up a few times. The chain employs TRBV2 and TRBJ1-2, with 8 bases fitting TRBD1. Germline V CDR1 and CDR2: SNHLY, FYNNEI. The length of the CDR3 is 14 residues. The ends lost 3 bases at V and 5 bases at J; junction bases unmatched: 5. CDR3 sequence reads: CASSDRGLRYGYTF. CDR3 bases: TGTGCCAGCAGTGACAGGGGGCTGAGGTATGGCTACACCTTC.

This clone came up once. The rearrangement links TRBV7-3 to TRBJ2-1; the match to TRBD2 covers 14 bases. This CDR3 comprises 17 residues. J lost 9 bases, V lost 5 bases, and 12 bases had no gene match. Germline V lookup: CDR1 SGHTA, CDR2 FQGTGA. The CDR3 protein is CASSAQPGLAGEGEQFF. CDR3 sequence (DNA): TGTGCCAGCAGCGCCCAACCGGGACTAGCGGGAGAAGGTGAGCAGTTCTTC. The complete variable domain, with remaining parts taken from reference TRBV7-3 and TRBJ2-1, reads GAGVSQTPSNKVTEKGKYVELRCDPISGHTALYWYRQSLGQGPEFLIYFQGTGAADDSGLPNDRFFAVRPEGSVSTLKIQRTERGDSAVYLCASSAQPGLAGEGEQFFGPGTRLTVL.

J is TRBJ2-1 and V is TRBV29-1; perhaps TRBD2 as D (5 bases). Trimming took off 6 bases at V and 9 bases at J, with 15 bases between the two ends. Germline V lookup: CDR1 SQVTM, CDR2 ANQGSEA. The CDR3 is 12 amino acids. The CDR3 sequence: CSVEITSFEQFF. CDR3 sequence (DNA): TGCAGCGTGGAGATAACTAGTTTTGAGCAGTTCTTC.

The genes are TRBV2 and TRBJ1-5; 9 bases are a match to TRBD1. CDR1 SNHLY and CDR2 FYNNEI come from the germline V gene. The CDR3 extends over 14 amino acids. The V gene end was trimmed by 8 bases and the J gene end by 7 bases; junction bases not matched to a gene: 9. The CDR3 DNA reads as TGTGCCAGCGACGGGGACAGGGCGACGCAGCCCCAGCATTTT. Protein sequence: CASDGDRATQPQHF.

V is TRBV29-1 and J is TRBJ1-2, with TRBD1 identical over 9 bases. Germline CDR1 and CDR2: SQVTM and ANQGSEA. This CDR3 contains 14 residues. With 5 bases clipped from V and 7 bases from J, the junction kept 11 bases outside the gene matches. The CDR3 region has the DNA TGCAGCGTTCTCCCTAGGGGACAGGGCTCTGGCTACACCTTC. It codes for CSVLPRGQGSGYTF.

This rearrangement joins TRBV19 to TRBJ2-5; D perhaps matches TRBD2 (7 bases). V lost 2 bases to trimming and J lost 5 bases, with 12 bases between them. This CDR3 contains 14 residues. Germline V gene lookup returns CDR1 LNHDA and CDR2 SQIVND (reference sequence). The DNA for the CDR3 is TGTGCCAGTAGTATACGGGGGGCGCGGGAGACCCAGTACTTC. It yields the protein CASSIRGARETQYF.